The source of this TCR beta chain is a study of T cells in Graves' hyperthyroidism and ophthalmopathy. Across the whole study: Before treatment of any kind, peripheral blood was taken at initial diagnosis.

This clonotype has a handful of counts. The length of the CDR3 is 16 residues. The ends lost 0 bases at V and 5 bases at J; junction bases unmatched: 5. CDR1 is SQVTM, CDR2 ANQGSEA, per germline. Recently diagnosed hyperthyroidism of less than 2 months' duration affected patients aged 18 to 65. TCR beta CDR3 region amplification was performed from RNA transcripts. The primer set for the first-round RT-PCR of the TCR CDR3 was HTBI. TCRdb re-derived calls from the multiplex PCR reads in MiXCR, one entry per CDR3 protein. The table shows roughly 840,000 distinct CDR3 sequences, with about 38% occurring only once.

Material: blood. This chain uses TRBV29-1 with TRBJ2-2; TRBD1 matches at 11 bases. The TCR originated in a man aged 18 to 30 with Graves' hyperthyroidism. In DNA form, the CDR3 reads TGCAGCGTTGAAGATCAGGGACAGGGGGGGACCGGGGAGCTGTTTTTT. As protein: CSVEDQGQGGTGELFF.